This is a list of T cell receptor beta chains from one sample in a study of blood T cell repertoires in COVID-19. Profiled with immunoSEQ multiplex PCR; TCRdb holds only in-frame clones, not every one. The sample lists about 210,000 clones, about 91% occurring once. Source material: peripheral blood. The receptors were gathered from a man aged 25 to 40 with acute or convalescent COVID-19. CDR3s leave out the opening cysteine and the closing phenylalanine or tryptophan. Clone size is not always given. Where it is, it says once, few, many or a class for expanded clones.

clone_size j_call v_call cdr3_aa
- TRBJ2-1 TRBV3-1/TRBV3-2 ASSAGLVVGEQF
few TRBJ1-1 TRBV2 ASTFGENTEAF
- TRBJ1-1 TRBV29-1 SVSGQLNTEAF
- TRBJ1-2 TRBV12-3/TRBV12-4 ASSSTSNYGYT
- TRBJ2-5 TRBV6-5 ASVSGTETQY
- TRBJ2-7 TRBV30 AWSPSGGAHEQY
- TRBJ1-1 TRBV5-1 ASSLDAAGFEAF
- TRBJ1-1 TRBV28 ASSTQGTGTEAF
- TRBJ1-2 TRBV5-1 ASSFNTETNYGYT
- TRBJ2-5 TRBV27 ASSLAGTEETQY
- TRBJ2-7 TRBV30 AWSGQGYEQY